The sequence of this T cell receptor beta chain was determined in a study of cytomegalovirus exposure and HLA in healthy donors. Study context: Within the Caucasian-associated ancestry cluster were around 81% of the 398 genotyped donors. Study-level points and caveats: TRBV6-2, TRBV6-3 and some other V segments were unresolvable in 87-base-pair reads. TCR beta V- and J-gene trimming, according to a later analysis, was linked to a missense DCLRE1C variant.

The CDR3 runs to 14 residues. V lost 3 bases, J lost 7 bases, and 10 bases lay in between. CDR1 is KGHSH and CDR2 is LQKENI in the germline V gene. The PCR made use of 60 Vbeta and 13 Jbeta primers. In the original processing: In a later analysis, some 10 million of about 80 million unique beta chains occurred in at least two donors. Profiled with immunoSEQ multiplex PCR; TCRdb holds only in-frame clones, not every one. Clone size and the V and J calls come from that table; the DNA yielded D and trimming. Here the sample spans some 110,000 clones, 75% to 90% being singletons. Concerning this clone: As yet, its antigen is unknown.

This chain uses TRBV18 with TRBJ1-6; D uncertain. Specimen: PBMCs. This clonotype was obtained from a man in his thirties or forties in good health and CMV-seropositive. Here the CDR3 DNA reads TGTGCCAGCTCACCCCGAGGAGGCAATTCACCCCTCCACTTT. Amino acids: CASSPRGGNSPLHF.